The clone carrying this T cell receptor (beta chain) has at least ten counts. Clones were sequenced by immunoSEQ multiplex PCR, and TCRdb holds only the in-frame ones, with some missing. The sample carries approximately 1.1 million clones, 78% recorded once. The V gene's germline CDR1 is MNHNS and CDR2 SASEGT. The V gene end was trimmed by 6 bases and the J gene end by 1 base; junction bases not matched to a gene: 2. The length of the CDR3 is 13 residues. The sample comes from a study of shared clonotypes between healthy human individuals. Across the whole study: The cohort comprised a couple of women and a few men. Their ages spanned 18 to 49 years.

The receptor comes from a man in his late teens or twenties in good health. Some clones in this sample may be carry-over from other donors' samples. Sequenced: memory CD4+ T cells from PBMCs. Subset meaning: CD45RA-negative fraction. The chain is built from TRBV6-1 and TRBJ1-1; TRBD1 matches 7 bases. The CDR3 is CASSRQGNTEAFF. The CDR3 DNA reads as TGTGCCAGCAGCAGACAGGGGAACACTGAAGCTTTCTTT.